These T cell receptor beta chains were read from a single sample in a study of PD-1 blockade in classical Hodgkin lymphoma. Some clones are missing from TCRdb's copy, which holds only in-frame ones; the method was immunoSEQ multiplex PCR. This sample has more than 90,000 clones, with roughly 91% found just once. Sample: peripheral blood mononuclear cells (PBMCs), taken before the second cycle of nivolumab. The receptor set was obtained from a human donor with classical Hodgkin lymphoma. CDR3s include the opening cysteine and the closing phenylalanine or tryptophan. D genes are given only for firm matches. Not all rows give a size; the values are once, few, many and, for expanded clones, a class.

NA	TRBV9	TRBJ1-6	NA	TGTGCCAGCAGCGCGACAGTCAATTCACCCCTCCACTTT	CASSATVNSPLHF
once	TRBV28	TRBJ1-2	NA	TGTGCCAGCAGTGTACCGGGGAAGGGCTACACCTTC	CASSVPGKGYTF
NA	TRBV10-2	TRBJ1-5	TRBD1	TGCGCCAGCAGTGAACAGGGGGGGAATCAGCCCCAGCATTTT	CASSEQGGNQPQHF
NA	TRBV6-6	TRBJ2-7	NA	TGTGCCAGCAGTTACTCTGGGTGGTACGAGCAGTACTTC	CASSYSGWYEQYF
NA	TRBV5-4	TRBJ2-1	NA	TGTGCCAGCAGCGGGGAGACAGCAGCCTACAATGAGCAGTTCTTC	CASSGETAAYNEQFF
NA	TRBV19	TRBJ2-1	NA	TGTGCCAGTAGTAACGTTGGGGACCGCTACTACAATGAGCAGTTCTTC	CASSNVGDRYYNEQFF
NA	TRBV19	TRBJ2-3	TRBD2	TGTGCCAGTAGCCAAGGACTAGCCCCGCAGTATTTT	CASSQGLAPQYF
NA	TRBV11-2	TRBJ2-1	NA	TGTGCCAGCAGCTTAGGTCTGTCGGGAAATTGGGGAAATGAGCAGTTCTTC	CASSLGLSGNWGNEQFF
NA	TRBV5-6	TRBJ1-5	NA	TGTGCCAGCAGCTTGGACCAGGGGCTTAATCAGCCCCAGCATTTT	CASSLDQGLNQPQHF
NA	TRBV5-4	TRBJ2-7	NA	TGTGCCAGCAGCTTGGGGGCTAGCAGCTCCTACGAGCAGTACTTC	CASSLGASSSYEQYF
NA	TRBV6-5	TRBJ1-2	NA	TGTGCCAGCAGCTCTCAGGGGAGCGCTAACTATGGCTACACCTTC	CASSSQGSANYGYTF
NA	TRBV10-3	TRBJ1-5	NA	TGTGCCATCAGTGAGTCCGATGGAAGGGGGCCCCAGCATTTT	CAISESDGRGPQHF
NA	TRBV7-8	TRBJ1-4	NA	TGTGCCAGCAGCTTAGACAGGACAGTTAATGAAAAACTGTTTTTT	CASSLDRTVNEKLFF
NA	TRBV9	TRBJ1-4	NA	TGTGCCAGCAGCGCCACCTCCGCAGGGGTCTTTAATGAAAAACTGTTTTTT	CASSATSAGVFNEKLFF
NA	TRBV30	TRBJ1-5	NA	TGTGCCTGGAGTCTGGGAGGGAGTGGTCAGCCCCAGCATTTT	CAWSLGGSGQPQHF
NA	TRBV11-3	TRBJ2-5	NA	TGTGCCAGCAGCCCCCCGGGGCGGCCAGAGACCCAGTACTTC	CASSPPGRPETQYF
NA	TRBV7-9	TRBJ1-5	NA	TGTGCCAGCAGCTTAACAGGAATGGGTGATCAGCCCCAGCATTTT	CASSLTGMGDQPQHF
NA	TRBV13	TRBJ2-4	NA	TGTGCCAGCAGCTTAGATAGGAGGACGCAGTACTTC	CASSLDRRTQYF
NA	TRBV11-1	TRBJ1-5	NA	TGTGCCAGCAGCTTTGGCTCGGAGGGTCAGCCCCAGCATTTT	CASSFGSEGQPQHF
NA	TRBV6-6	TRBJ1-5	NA	TGTGCCAGCAGTATAAGGGATGTACAGCCCCAGCATTTT	CASSIRDVQPQHF
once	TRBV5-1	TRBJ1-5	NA	TGCGCCAGCATTTGGGGTACTCAGCCCCAGCATTTT	CASIWGTQPQHF
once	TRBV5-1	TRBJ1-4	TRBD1	TGCGCCAGTACAGGGGGGAAAGCGACTAATGAAAAACTGTTTTTT	CASTGGKATNEKLFF
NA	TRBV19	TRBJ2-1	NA	TGTGCCAGTAGTATGGTTTTCGGGTCAGGTGACAATGAGCAGTTCTTC	CASSMVFGSGDNEQFF
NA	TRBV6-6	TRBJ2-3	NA	TGTGCCAGCCGGGACTCCGCTTTTAGCACAGATACGCAGTATTTT	CASRDSAFSTDTQYF
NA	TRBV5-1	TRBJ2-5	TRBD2	TGCGCCAGCGGGGGCCTAGCGGGGGTGGAGACCCAGTACTTC	CASGGLAGVETQYF
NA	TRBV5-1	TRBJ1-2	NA	TGCGCCAGCAGCTTGGAGTGGGCAGGGGACGGCTACACCTTC	CASSLEWAGDGYTF
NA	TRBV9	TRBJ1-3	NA	TGTGCCAGCAGGGAATCCTACCTGGAAAACACCATATATTTT	CASRESYLENTIYF
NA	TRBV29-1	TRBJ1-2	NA	TGCAGCGCGAATGAGGGTCAGGGGATATATGGCTACACCTTC	CSANEGQGIYGYTF
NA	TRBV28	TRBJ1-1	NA	TGTGCCAGCAGTTTTCGGGTGAACACTGAAGCTTTCTTT	CASSFRVNTEAFF
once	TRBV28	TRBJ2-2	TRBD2	TGTGCCAGCAGTTTAGGGGGGGACACCGGGGAGCTGTTTTTT	CASSLGGDTGELFF
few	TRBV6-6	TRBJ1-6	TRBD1	TGTGCCAGCAGTTCCCGGGCGACAGGGGCCAATTCACCCCTCCACTTT	CASSSRATGANSPLHF
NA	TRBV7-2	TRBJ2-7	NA	TGTGCCAGCAGCTCGCAGGGTGGGGGAGCCTACGAGCAGTACTTC	CASSSQGGGAYEQYF
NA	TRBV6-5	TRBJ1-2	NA	TGTGCCAGCAGTTACTTCAGGACAGAGAACTATGGCTACACCTTC	CASSYFRTENYGYTF
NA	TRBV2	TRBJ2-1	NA	TGTGCCAGCAGTGGTGTTAGGTCCAATGAGCAGTTCTTC	CASSGVRSNEQFF
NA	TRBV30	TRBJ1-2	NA	TGTGCCTGGGCACGATGGATCTATGGCTACACCTTC	CAWARWIYGYTF
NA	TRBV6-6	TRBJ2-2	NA	TGTGCCAGCACCCGAGAAGGCGGGTTGAACACCGGGGAGCTGTTTTTT	CASTREGGLNTGELFF
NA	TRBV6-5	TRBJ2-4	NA	TGTGCCAGCAGCTCTGCAGGGTTCAAAAACATTCAGTACTTC	CASSSAGFKNIQYF